These 4 T cell receptor beta chains were all obtained from the same sample, sequenced in a study of T-cell memory formation after mild COVID-19. TCRdb fed the 5' RACE reads into MiXCR, producing one record per CDR3 protein. The table shows around 300,000 distinct CDR3 sequences, with approximately 13% occurring only once. Input material: PBMCs or a T cell subset sorted from them (not recorded which). These receptors were collected from a young man who had mild COVID-19 (a few samples of this study predate the infection). Cell type and time point are not known.

At least ten counts were recorded for this clonotype. This rearrangement joins TRBV7-6 to TRBJ2-2; a weak D match, TRBD2 (6 bases). This CDR3 comprises 15 residues. V was pared by 1 base and J by 6 bases, with 12 bases between. Per germline, CDR1 SGHVS and CDR2 FNYEAQ. CDR3 nucleotide sequence: TGTGCCAGCAGCTTAGGTCGACTAGTACCCGGGGAGCTGTTTTTT. Translated, it gives CASSLGRLVPGELFF.

This clonotype was found a few times. The chain has TRBV4-1 and TRBJ2-7; perhaps TRBD2 as D (6 bases). CDR1 is MGHRA and CDR2 is YSYEKL in the germline V gene. Deletions cut 3 bases from V and 6 bases from J, with 15 bases between. The CDR3 consists of 14 residues. CDR3 in amino acids: CASSQLAPGGEQYF. CDR3 DNA sequence: TGCGCCAGCAGCCAGCTTGCCCCCGGGGGCGAGCAGTACTTC.

There are many counts of this clonotype. The chain joins TRBV28 to TRBJ2-5; D gene uncertain. This CDR3 comprises 10 residues. V lost 8 bases and J lost 7, with 8 bases in between. Per germline, CDR1 MDHEN and CDR2 SYDVKM. CDR3 in DNA: TGTGCCAGCGGACCAGGGACCCAGTACTTC. This codes for CASGPGTQYF.

This clonotype was observed a few times. The rearrangement uses TRBV7-6 and TRBJ2-3, with a tentative D call TRBD1 (6 bases). The ends were cut back, 4 bases at V and 5 bases at J, with 19 bases in the middle. This CDR3 is 16 amino acids long. Germline lookup yields CDR1 SGHVS and CDR2 FNYEAQ. CDR3 sequence reads: CASSSRRGYSRDTQYF. The CDR3 DNA reads as TGTGCCAGCAGCTCCAGAAGGGGGTACTCTCGAGATACGCAGTATTTT.